This T cell receptor (beta chain) came from a study of cytomegalovirus exposure and HLA in healthy donors. The CDR3 has 16 residues. Germline V CDR1 and CDR2: SGHVS, FNYEAQ. Losses at the gene ends were 5 bases for V and 5 bases for J; bases not matched to a gene: 7. The PCR ran on 60 Vbeta and 13 Jbeta primers. Some clones are missing from TCRdb's copy, which holds only in-frame ones; the method was immunoSEQ multiplex PCR. Here the sample spans about 94,000 clones, approximately 80% being singletons. Source material: PBMCs. The TCR sequence derives from a human donor in good health. This chain connects TRBV7-6 to TRBJ2-2, with TRBD2 matching 11 bases. CDR3 sequence (DNA): TGTGCCAGCAGCGCTTTAGCGGGGGGGATTACCGGGGAGCTGTTTTTT. It specifies CASSALAGGITGELFF.